The 3 T cell receptor beta chains presented below share a single source sample, sequenced in a study of T cells in Graves' hyperthyroidism and ophthalmopathy. RNA transcripts yielded amplified TCR beta CDR3 regions. When the TCR CDR3 underwent first-round RT-PCR, the HTBI primer set was used. Via MiXCR, TCRdb re-called the multiplex PCR reads, giving one row per CDR3 protein. Altogether 300,000 to 350,000 distinct CDR3 sequences are present, around a sixth being singletons, with the ten largest covering 15%. Material for sequencing was blood. These receptors were collected from a woman aged 35 to 49 with Graves' ophthalmopathy.

V gene TRBV6-5 combines with J gene TRBJ2-7; tentatively, D is TRBD2 (5 bases). Germline CDR1 is MNHEY and CDR2 is SVGAGI. Trimming left V 4 bases short and J 0 bases short, with 10 bases between. CDR3 length equals 14 residues. In DNA form, the CDR3 reads TGTGCCAGCAGTTTACCGGACTTCTCCTACGAGCAGTACTTC. Translated: CASSLPDFSYEQYF.

The V call is TRBV20-1, the J call TRBJ2-5; 10 bases match TRBD2. Germline V gene sequence: CDR1 DFQATT, CDR2 SNEGSKA (reference sequence). The CDR3 contains 15 residues. Losses at the gene ends were 4 bases for V and 4 bases for J; bases not matched to a gene: 9. CDR3 sequence (DNA): TGCAGTGCTAAAATAAGCGGGAGGGCGGGAGAGACCCAGTACTTC. It encodes CSAKISGRAGETQYF.

This clonotype was picked up many times. The V and J genes are TRBV28 and TRBJ2-5; D is ambiguous. The germline CDR1 and CDR2 sequences are MDHEN and SYDVKM. CDR3 size: 12 residues. V was cut by 6 bases and J by 4 bases, with 9 bases left in between. CDR3 coding DNA: TGTGCCAGCAGCGACTGGGCAGAGACCCAGTACTTC. Protein: CASSDWAETQYF. Full variable domain (outside the CDR3, taken from reference TRBV28 and TRBJ2-5): DVKVTQSSRYLVKRTGEKVFLECVQDMDHENMFWYRQDPGLGLRLIYFSYDVKMKEKGDIPEGYSVSREKKERFSLILESASTNQTSMYLCASSDWAETQYFGPGTRLLVL.